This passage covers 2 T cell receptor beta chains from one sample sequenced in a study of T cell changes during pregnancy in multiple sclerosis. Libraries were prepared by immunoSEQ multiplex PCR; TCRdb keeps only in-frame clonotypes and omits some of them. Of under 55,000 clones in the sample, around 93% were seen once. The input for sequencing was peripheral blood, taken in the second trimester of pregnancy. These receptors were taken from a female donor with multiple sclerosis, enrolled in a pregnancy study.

CDR3 coding DNA: TGTGCCTGGAGTTCTGGACAGGGGGCCTACGAGCAGTACTTC. Translating gives CAWSSGQGAYEQYF. The J gene is TRBJ2-7, the V gene TRBV30, with 10 bases fitting TRBD1. Trimming at V came to 2 bases and at J to 2 bases, leaving 3 bases not matched to a gene. From germline, CDR1 is GTSNPN and CDR2 SVGIG (reference sequence). The length of the CDR3 is 14 residues.

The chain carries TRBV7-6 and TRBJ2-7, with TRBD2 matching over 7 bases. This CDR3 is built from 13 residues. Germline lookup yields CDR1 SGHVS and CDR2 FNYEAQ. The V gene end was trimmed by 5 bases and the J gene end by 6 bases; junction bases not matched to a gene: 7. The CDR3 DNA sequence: TGTGCCAGCAGCCAGGGAGGGCCCTTCGAGCAGTACTTC. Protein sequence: CASSQGGPFEQYF.